The clone carrying this TCR beta chain showed up many times. The CDR3 contains 15 residues. V lost 5 bases, J lost 2 bases, and 7 bases stayed unmatched. CDR1 is SGHAT, CDR2 FQDESV, per germline (reference sequence). This sample is part of a study of T cells after yellow fever vaccination. Using its own MiXCR run on the 5' RACE reads, TCRdb lists one record per CDR3 protein. The profile shows under 200,000 distinct CDR3 sequences, 6% to 7.5% of them singletons. This receptor was identified in a man aged 18 to 30 who received the YFV17D yellow fever vaccine. The V and J genes are TRBV11-1 and TRBJ2-5; 8 nucleotides align to TRBD1. This sample comprised CD4+ T cells sorted from PBMCs, obtained around 5 days after the first yellow fever vaccination. Here the CDR3 DNA reads TGTGCCAGCAGCCGTTCCGGGACAGGACAAGAGACCCAGTACTTC. This gives the protein CASSRSGTGQETQYF. Combining the CDR3 with reference TRBV11-1 and TRBJ2-5 gives the whole variable domain EAEVAQSPRYKITEKSQAVAFWCDPISGHATLYWYRQILGQGPELLVQFQDESVVDDSQLPKDRFSAERLKGVDSTLKIQPAELGDSAMYLCASSRSGTGQETQYFGPGTRLLVL.